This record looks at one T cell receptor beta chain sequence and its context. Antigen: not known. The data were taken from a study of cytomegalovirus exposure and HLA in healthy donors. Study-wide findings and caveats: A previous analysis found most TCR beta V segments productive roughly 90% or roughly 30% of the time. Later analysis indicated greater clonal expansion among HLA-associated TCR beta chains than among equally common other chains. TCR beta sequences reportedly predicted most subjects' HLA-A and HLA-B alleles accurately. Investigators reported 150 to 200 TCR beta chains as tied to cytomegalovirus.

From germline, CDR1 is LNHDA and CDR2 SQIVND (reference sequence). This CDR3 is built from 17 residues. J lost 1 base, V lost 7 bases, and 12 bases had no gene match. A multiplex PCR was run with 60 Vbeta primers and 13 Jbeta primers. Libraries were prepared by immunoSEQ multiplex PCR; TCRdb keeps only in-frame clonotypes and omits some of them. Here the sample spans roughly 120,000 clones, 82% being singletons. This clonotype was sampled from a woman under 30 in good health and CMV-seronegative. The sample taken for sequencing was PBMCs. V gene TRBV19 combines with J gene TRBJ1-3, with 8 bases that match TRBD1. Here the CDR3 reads CASKIGTGTLSGNTIYF. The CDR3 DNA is TGTGCCAGTAAGATTGGGACAGGAACCTTATCTGGAAACACCATATATTTT.